This entry is about one T cell receptor beta chain. This entry comes from a study of blood T cells in healthy people across ages. A second PCR, run for roughly 7 to 12 cycles, used a sample-barcoded 5' primer plus a J-beta primer mix. TCRdb re-called the 5' RACE reads through MiXCR, storing one row per CDR3 protein. Among a few hundred thousand distinct CDR3 sequences listed, around a quarter were seen once. The CDR3 totals 14 residues. Trimming removed 2 bases from V and 0 bases from J, with 8 bases in between. Germline V gives CDR1 SGHKS, CDR2 YYEKEE (reference sequence). The same data also went into a second study, on T cells of mothers and their children.

This rearrangement joins TRBV5-5 to TRBJ1-1; D call uncertain. Specimen: blood. The receptor's source is a boy aged 2-9 years in good health. CDR3 region: CASSLIRMNTEAFF. DNA of the CDR3: TGTGCCAGCAGCTTAATCCGCATGAACACTGAAGCTTTCTTT.